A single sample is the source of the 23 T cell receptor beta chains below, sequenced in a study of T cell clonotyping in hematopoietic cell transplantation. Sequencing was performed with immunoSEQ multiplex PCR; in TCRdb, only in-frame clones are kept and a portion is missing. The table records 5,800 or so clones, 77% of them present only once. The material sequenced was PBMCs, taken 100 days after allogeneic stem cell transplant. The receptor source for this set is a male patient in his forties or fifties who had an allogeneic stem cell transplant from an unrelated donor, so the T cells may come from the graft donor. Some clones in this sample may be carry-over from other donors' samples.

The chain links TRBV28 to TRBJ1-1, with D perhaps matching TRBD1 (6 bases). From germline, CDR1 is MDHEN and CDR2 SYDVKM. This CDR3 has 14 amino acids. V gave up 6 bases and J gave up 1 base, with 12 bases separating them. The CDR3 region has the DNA TGTGCCAGCAGGTACAGGGTACCGAACACTGAAGCTTTCTTT. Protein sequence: CASRYRVPNTEAFF.

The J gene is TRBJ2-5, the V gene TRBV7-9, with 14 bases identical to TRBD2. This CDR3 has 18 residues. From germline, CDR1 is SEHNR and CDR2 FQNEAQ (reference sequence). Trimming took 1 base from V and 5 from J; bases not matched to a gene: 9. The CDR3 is CASSLEGLAGAHGETQYF. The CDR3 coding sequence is TGTGCCAGCAGCTTAGAGGGACTAGCGGGGGCCCACGGGGAGACCCAGTACTTC.

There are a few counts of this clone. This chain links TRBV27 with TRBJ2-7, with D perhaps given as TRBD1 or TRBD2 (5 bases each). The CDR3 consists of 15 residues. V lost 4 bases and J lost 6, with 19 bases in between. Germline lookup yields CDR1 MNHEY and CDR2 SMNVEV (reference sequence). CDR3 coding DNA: TGTGCCAGCAGTTCCGGGACCGCCCCCTTAGGCGAGCAGTACTTC. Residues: CASSSGTAPLGEQYF.

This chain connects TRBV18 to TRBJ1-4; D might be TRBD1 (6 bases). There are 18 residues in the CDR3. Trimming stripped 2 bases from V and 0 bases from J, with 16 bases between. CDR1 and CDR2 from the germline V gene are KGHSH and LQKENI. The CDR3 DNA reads TGTGCCAGCTCACCAGTCAGGGGCGATATGGCAACTAATGAAAAACTGTTTTTT. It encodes CASSPVRGDMATNEKLFF.

The CDR3 reads CASSLTGGGPPDTQYF. The CDR3 nucleotides read TGTGCCAGCAGCTTGACCGGCGGGGGCCCCCCAGATACGCAGTATTTT. The gene calls are TRBV5-4 and TRBJ2-3, with a weak D call TRBD2 (7 bases). The CDR3 extends over 16 amino acids. The germline gives CDR1 SGHNT, CDR2 YYREEE (reference sequence). Trimming took 1 base from V and 4 from J, leaving 16 bases between them.

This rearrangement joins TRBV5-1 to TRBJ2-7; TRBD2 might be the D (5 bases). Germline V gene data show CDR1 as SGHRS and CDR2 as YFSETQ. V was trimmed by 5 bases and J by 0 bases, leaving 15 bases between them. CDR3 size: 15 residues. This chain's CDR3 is CASRLGLSSSYEQYF. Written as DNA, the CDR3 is TGCGCCAGCAGGTTAGGACTTTCCAGCTCCTACGAGCAGTACTTC. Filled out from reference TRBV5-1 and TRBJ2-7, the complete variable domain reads KAGVTQTPRYLIKTRGQQVTLSCSPISGHRSVSWYQQTPGQGLQFLFEYFSETQRNKGNFPGRFSGRQFSNSRSEMNVSTLELGDSALYLCASRLGLSSSYEQYFGPGTRLTVT.

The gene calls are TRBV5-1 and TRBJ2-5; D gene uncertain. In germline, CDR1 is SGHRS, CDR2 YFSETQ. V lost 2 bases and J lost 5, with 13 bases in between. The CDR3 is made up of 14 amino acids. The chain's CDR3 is CASSFPDRIETQYF. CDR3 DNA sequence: TGCGCCAGCAGCTTCCCTGATAGGATTGAGACCCAGTACTTC. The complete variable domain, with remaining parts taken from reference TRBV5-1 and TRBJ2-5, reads KAGVTQTPRYLIKTRGQQVTLSCSPISGHRSVSWYQQTPGQGLQFLFEYFSETQRNKGNFPGRFSGRQFSNSRSEMNVSTLELGDSALYLCASSFPDRIETQYFGPGTRLLVL.

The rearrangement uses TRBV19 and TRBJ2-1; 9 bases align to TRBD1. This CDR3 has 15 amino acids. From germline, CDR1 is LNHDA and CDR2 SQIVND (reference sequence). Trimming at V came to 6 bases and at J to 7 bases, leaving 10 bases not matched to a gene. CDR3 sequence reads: CASSAWGQGMNEQFF. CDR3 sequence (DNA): TGTGCCAGTAGCGCGTGGGGACAGGGTATGAATGAGCAGTTCTTC.

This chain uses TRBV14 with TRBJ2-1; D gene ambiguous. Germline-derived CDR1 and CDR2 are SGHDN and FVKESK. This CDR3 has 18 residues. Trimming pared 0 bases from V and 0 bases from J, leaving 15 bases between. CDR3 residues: CASSQEASGWSSYNEQFF. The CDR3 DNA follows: TGTGCCAGCAGCCAAGAAGCGTCGGGCTGGAGCTCCTACAATGAGCAGTTCTTC.

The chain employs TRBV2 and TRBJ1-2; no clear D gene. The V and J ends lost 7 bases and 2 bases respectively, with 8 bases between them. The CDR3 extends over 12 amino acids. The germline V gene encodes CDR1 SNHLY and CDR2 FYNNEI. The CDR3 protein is CASNPRNYGYTF. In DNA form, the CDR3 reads TGTGCCAGCAACCCCAGGAACTATGGCTACACCTTC.

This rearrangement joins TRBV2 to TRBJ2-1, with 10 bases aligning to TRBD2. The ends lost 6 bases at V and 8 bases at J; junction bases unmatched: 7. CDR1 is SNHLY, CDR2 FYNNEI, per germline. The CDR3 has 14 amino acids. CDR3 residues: CASRERGGGDEQFF. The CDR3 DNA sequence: TGTGCCAGCAGAGAGCGGGGGGGCGGCGATGAGCAGTTCTTC.

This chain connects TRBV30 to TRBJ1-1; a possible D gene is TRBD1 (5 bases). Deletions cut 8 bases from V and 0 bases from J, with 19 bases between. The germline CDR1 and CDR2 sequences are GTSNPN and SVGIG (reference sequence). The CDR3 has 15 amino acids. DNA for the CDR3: TGTGCCCCTTCAAGGGACGGAAAAATGAACACTGAAGCTTTCTTT. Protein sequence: CAPSRDGKMNTEAFF. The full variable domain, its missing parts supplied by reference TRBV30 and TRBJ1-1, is SQTIHQWPATLVQPVGSPLSLECTVEGTSNPNLYWYRQAAGRGLQLLFYSVGIGQISSEVPQNLSASRPQDRQFILSSKKLLLSDSGFYLCAPSRDGKMNTEAFFGQGTRLTVV.

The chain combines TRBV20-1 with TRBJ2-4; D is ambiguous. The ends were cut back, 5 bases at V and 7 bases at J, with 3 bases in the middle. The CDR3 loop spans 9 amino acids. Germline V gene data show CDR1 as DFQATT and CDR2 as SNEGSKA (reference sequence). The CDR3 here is CSAGNIQYF. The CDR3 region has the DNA TGCAGTGCTGGGAACATTCAGTACTTC.

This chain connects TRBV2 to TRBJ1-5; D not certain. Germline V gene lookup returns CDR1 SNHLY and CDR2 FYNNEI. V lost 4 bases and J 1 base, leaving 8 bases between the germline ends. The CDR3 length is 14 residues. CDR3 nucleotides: TGTGCCAGCAGTGGATTGGACAGCAATCAGCCCCAGCATTTT. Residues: CASSGLDSNQPQHF.

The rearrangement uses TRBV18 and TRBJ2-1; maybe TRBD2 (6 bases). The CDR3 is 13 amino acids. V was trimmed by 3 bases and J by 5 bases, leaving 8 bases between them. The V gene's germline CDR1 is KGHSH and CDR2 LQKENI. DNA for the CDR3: TGTGCCAGCTCACCTCGGGGGAACAATGAGCAGTTCTTC. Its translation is CASSPRGNNEQFF.

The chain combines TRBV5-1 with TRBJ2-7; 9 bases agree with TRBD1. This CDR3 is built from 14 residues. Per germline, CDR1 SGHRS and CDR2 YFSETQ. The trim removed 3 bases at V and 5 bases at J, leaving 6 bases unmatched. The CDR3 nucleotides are TGCGCCAGCAGCTCGGGACAGGGTAACAACGAGCAGTACTTC. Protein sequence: CASSSGQGNNEQYF.

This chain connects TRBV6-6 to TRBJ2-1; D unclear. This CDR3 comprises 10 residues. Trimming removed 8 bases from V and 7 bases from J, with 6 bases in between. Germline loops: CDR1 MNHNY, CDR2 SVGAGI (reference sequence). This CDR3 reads CASLGNEQFF. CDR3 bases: TGTGCCAGCCTCGGGAATGAGCAGTTCTTC.

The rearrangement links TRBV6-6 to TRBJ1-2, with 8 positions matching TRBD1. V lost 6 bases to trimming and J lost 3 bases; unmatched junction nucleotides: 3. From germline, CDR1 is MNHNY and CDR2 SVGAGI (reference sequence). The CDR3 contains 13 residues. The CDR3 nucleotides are TGTGCCAGCAGGCCGACAGGGGACTATGGCTACACCTTC. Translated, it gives CASRPTGDYGYTF.

CDR3 sequence reads: CACETGENGYTF. CDR3 nucleotide sequence: TGTGCCTGTGAAACAGGAGAGAATGGCTACACCTTC. The chain recombines TRBV30 with TRBJ1-2, with D tentatively TRBD1 (5 bases). The V and J ends lost 6 bases and 6 bases respectively, with 14 bases between them. CDR1 and CDR2 from the germline V gene are GTSNPN and SVGIG (reference sequence). The CDR3 is made up of 12 amino acids.

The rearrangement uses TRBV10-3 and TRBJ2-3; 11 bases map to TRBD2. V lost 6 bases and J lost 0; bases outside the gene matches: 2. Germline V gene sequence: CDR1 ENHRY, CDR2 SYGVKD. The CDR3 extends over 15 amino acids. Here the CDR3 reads CAISRTSGSTDTQYF. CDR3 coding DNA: TGTGCCATCAGCCGGACTAGCGGGAGCACAGATACGCAGTATTTT.

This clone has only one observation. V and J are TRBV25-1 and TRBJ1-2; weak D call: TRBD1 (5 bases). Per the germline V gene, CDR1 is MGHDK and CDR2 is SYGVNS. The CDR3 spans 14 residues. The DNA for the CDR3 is TGTGCGACCCATAGGGGAAGTGCAGGGAGCGGCTACACCTTC. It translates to CATHRGSAGSGYTF.

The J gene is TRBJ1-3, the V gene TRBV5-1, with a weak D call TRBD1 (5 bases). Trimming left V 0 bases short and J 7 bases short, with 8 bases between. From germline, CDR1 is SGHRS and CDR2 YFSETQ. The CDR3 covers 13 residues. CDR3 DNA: TGCGCCAGCAGCTTGGAGGGGCAGAACACCATATATTTT. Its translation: CASSLEGQNTIYF.

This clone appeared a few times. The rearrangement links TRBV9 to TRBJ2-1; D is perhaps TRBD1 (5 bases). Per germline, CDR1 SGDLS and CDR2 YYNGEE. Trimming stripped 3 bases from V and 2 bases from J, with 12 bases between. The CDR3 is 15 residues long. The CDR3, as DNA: TGTGCCAGCAGCGGTCAGGGAAACACCTACAATGAGCAGTTCTTC. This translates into CASSGQGNTYNEQFF.